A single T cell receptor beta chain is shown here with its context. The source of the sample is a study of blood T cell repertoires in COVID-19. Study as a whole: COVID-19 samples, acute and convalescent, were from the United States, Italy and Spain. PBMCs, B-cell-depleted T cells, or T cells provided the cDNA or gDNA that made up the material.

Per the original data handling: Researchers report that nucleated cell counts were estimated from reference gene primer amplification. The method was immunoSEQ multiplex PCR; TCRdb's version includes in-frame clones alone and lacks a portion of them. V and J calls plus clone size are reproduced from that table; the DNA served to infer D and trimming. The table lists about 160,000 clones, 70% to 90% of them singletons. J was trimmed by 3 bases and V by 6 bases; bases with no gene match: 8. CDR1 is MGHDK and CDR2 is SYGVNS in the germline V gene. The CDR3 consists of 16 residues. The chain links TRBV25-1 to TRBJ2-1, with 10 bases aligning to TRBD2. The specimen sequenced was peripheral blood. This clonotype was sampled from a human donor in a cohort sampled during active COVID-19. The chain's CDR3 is CASSHSGRPNYNEQFF. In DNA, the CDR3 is TGTGCCAGCAGCCATAGCGGGAGGCCAAACTACAATGAGCAGTTCTTC.